The 28 T cell receptor beta chains presented below share a single source sample, sequenced in a study of ipilimumab plus nivolumab after autologous stem cell transplantation. TCRdb keeps only in-frame clones here, not all; method: immunoSEQ multiplex PCR. The sample carries around 17,000 clones, roughly 70% recorded once. Source: PBMCs, taken in a trial of ipilimumab plus nivolumab as post-transplant consolidation. The receptors stem from a male donor with diffuse large B-cell lymphoma.

The V gene is TRBV5-4, the J gene TRBJ2-2; D possibly uses TRBD1 or TRBD2 (6 bases each). V was pared by 0 bases and J by 9 bases, with 9 bases between. Germline loops: CDR1 SGHNT, CDR2 YYREEE (reference sequence). CDR3 length: 13 residues. The CDR3 loop is CASSLAGARELFF. CDR3 DNA sequence: TGTGCCAGCAGCTTGGCGGGGGCCCGGGAGCTGTTTTTT.

This chain uses TRBV5-1 with TRBJ1-1; 11 bases are shared with TRBD1. Germline CDR1 is SGHRS and CDR2 is YFSETQ. The CDR3 extends over 17 amino acids. V lost 0 bases and J lost 0; bases outside the gene matches: 4. CDR3 protein: CASSLGTGGGLNTEAFF. CDR3 in DNA: TGCGCCAGCAGCTTGGGGACAGGGGGCGGTCTGAACACTGAAGCTTTCTTT.

This chain joins TRBV18 and TRBJ2-1; D possibly corresponds to TRBD2 (5 bases). The CDR3 sequence is 13 residues long. Trimming removed 8 bases at V and 6 bases at J, with 14 bases between. Germline-derived CDR1 and CDR2 are KGHSH and LQKENI. In DNA form, the CDR3 reads TGTGCCAGCACCCCCCGGAGGATCAATGAGCAGTTCTTC. It encodes CASTPRRINEQFF.

The CDR3 region is CASSLEGTGKGYTF. The CDR3 DNA follows: TGCGCCAGCAGCTTGGAGGGGACAGGGAAAGGCTACACCTTC. V usage is TRBV5-1 and J usage is TRBJ1-2; 9 nucleotides agree with TRBD1. CDR3 length: 14 amino acids. J gave up 8 bases and V 0 bases, and 5 bases lay outside the gene matches. Germline loops: CDR1 SGHRS, CDR2 YFSETQ.

The J gene is TRBJ1-1, the V gene TRBV11-3; D is ambiguous. Looked up from germline, CDR1 is SGHNT and CDR2 is YENEEA. Trimming pared 3 bases from V and 0 bases from J, leaving 14 bases between. This CDR3 is 16 amino acids long. CDR3 amino acids: CASSFSRTVLNTEAFF. The CDR3 DNA is TGTGCCAGCAGCTTTTCGAGGACGGTATTGAACACTGAAGCTTTCTTT.

This clone was counted once. This chain joins TRBV28 and TRBJ1-1, with D hard to call. This CDR3 has 14 amino acids. Trimming shortened V by 10 bases and J by 1 base, and 16 bases separated the two germline ends. The germline CDR1 and CDR2 sequences are MDHEN and SYDVKM. CDR3 sequence reads: CAIGEARPNTEAFF. The DNA of the CDR3 is TGTGCCATCGGGGAGGCCCGGCCGAACACTGAAGCTTTCTTT.

The chain combines TRBV5-4 with TRBJ2-7, with TRBD2 identical over 7 bases. This CDR3 region has 15 residues. V shed 0 bases, J shed 9 bases, and the junction held 12 bases outside the gene matches. CDR1 is SGHNT, CDR2 YYREEE, per germline (reference sequence). CDR3 in amino acids: CASSLDTAGLDGQYF. CDR3 DNA sequence: TGTGCCAGCAGCTTGGACACAGCGGGGTTAGATGGGCAGTACTTC.

The rearrangement joins TRBV19 to TRBJ2-3, with TRBD2 as a possible D gene (6 bases). Germline loops: CDR1 LNHDA, CDR2 SQIVND (reference sequence). The CDR3 spans 16 residues. V was pared by 7 bases and J by 0 bases, with 17 bases between. The CDR3 here is CASTDIAEGSTDTQYF. The CDR3 bases are TGTGCCAGTACCGATATAGCGGAGGGTAGCACAGATACGCAGTATTTT. Full variable domain (missing parts from reference TRBV19 and TRBJ2-3): DGGITQSPKYLFRKEGQNVTLSCEQNLNHDAMYWYRQDPGQGLRLIYYSQIVNDFQKGDIAEGYSVSREKKESFPLTVTSAQKNPTAFYLCASTDIAEGSTDTQYFGPGTRLTVL.

The chain recombines TRBV7-8 with TRBJ1-2, with unresolved D. The CDR3 sequence is 14 residues long. Germline CDR1 is SGHVS and CDR2 is FQNEAQ. V lost 5 bases and J lost 6, with 16 bases in between. Here the CDR3 reads CASSPPLIGHGYTF. CDR3 nucleotide sequence: TGTGCCAGCAGCCCTCCCCTTATCGGGCATGGCTACACCTTC.

This clone was observed a handful of times. This sequence joins TRBV19 and TRBJ1-1; D gene ambiguous. CDR3 length: 11 amino acids. V shed 8 bases and J shed 7 bases, with 11 bases lying between them. Germline V gene sequence: CDR1 LNHDA, CDR2 SQIVND (reference sequence). This CDR3 is CASGPWSEAFF. The DNA of the CDR3 is TGTGCCAGTGGTCCCTGGAGTGAAGCTTTCTTT.

V is TRBV4-1 and J is TRBJ2-5; D remains unclear. The germline V gene encodes CDR1 MGHRA and CDR2 YSYEKL. CDR3 length equals 13 residues. V was trimmed by 0 bases and J by 5 bases, leaving 7 bases between them. The CDR3 loop reads CASSQDPGETQYF. The CDR3 nucleotides are TGCGCCAGCAGCCAAGACCCTGGGGAGACCCAGTACTTC.

The V call is TRBV28, the J call TRBJ2-7, with D possibly matching TRBD2 (5 bases). Trimming shortened V by 7 bases and J by 2 bases, and 21 bases separated the two germline ends. This CDR3 has 16 residues. Germline V gives CDR1 MDHEN, CDR2 SYDVKM. For the CDR3, the DNA is TGTGCCAGCAACTCCCCCTCGGGCCAGCGGACCTACGAGCAGTACTTC. Protein: CASNSPSGQRTYEQYF.

The CDR3 DNA reads as TGTGCCAGCAGCCCGAGGGGGTCCTCCTACAATGAGCAGTTCTTC. As protein: CASSPRGSSYNEQFF. The chain combines TRBV7-9 with TRBJ2-1, with D maybe TRBD1 (6 bases). Germline assignment: CDR1 SEHNR and CDR2 FQNEAQ (reference sequence). Trimming removed 5 bases from V and 0 bases from J, with 11 bases in between. This CDR3 spans 15 amino acids.

A few counts support this clone. This rearrangement joins TRBV11-3 to TRBJ2-7; D is tentatively TRBD1 or TRBD2 (5 bases each). V lost 5 bases and J lost 6, with 14 bases in between. Germline V gives CDR1 SGHNT, CDR2 YENEEA. The CDR3 spans 13 residues. The CDR3 DNA reads TGTGCCAGCAGCCCCGGGACCCTCCTCGAGCAGTACTTC. Translating gives CASSPGTLLEQYF.

The genes are TRBV27 and TRBJ1-4; possible D gene TRBD1, 6 bases. CDR1 and CDR2 (germline): MNHEY, SMNVEV (reference sequence). This CDR3 spans 15 amino acids. V was clipped by 5 bases and J by 5 bases, with 15 bases between them. The CDR3 reads CASSPIARGNEKLFF. CDR3 sequence (DNA): TGTGCCAGCAGTCCGATAGCCAGGGGAAATGAAAAACTGTTTTTT.

The count of this clone is one. The J gene is TRBJ2-5, the V gene TRBV27; D gene ambiguous. V was clipped by 5 bases and J by 3 bases, with 16 bases between them. Germline assignment: CDR1 MNHEY and CDR2 SMNVEV (reference sequence). The CDR3 loop spans 15 amino acids. DNA for the CDR3: TGTGCCAGCAGTACCTTTGGCCTGGGTGAAGAGACCCAGTACTTC. It translates to CASSTFGLGEETQYF.

The chain recombines TRBV9 with TRBJ2-3; TRBD2 might be the D (5 bases). Germline V gives CDR1 SGDLS, CDR2 YYNGEE. The CDR3 extends over 13 amino acids. The V end was cut by 4 bases, the J end by 5 bases, with 11 bases between. The CDR3 loop reads CASSTPGLDTQYF. The CDR3 DNA is TGTGCCAGCAGCACCCCCGGACTAGATACGCAGTATTTT.

The chain combines TRBV4-2 with TRBJ2-3; TRBD1 might be the D (6 bases). This CDR3 comprises 12 residues. Germline-derived CDR1 and CDR2 are LGHNA and YNFKEQ. The V and J ends lost 9 bases and 4 bases respectively, with 11 bases between them. The CDR3 region has the DNA TGTGCCAGTGGACAGATCCCAGATACGCAGTATTTT. The encoded protein is CASGQIPDTQYF.

V is TRBV2 and J is TRBJ1-1, with D perhaps TRBD1 (6 bases). Germline V lookup: CDR1 SNHLY, CDR2 FYNNEI. The ends were cut back, 4 bases at V and 5 bases at J, with 17 bases in the middle. The CDR3 spans 15 residues. In nucleotides, the CDR3 is TGTGCCAGCAGTGGCGTCCGCAGGGGCCTAACTGAAGCTTTCTTT. Translated: CASSGVRRGLTEAFF.

This clone occurred once. The chain combines TRBV15 with TRBJ2-7; the match to TRBD1 covers 10 bases. From germline, CDR1 is LNHNV and CDR2 YYDKDF (reference sequence). The CDR3 is made up of 16 amino acids. The V and J ends lost 0 bases and 2 bases, in that order; junction bases with no gene match: 4. This chain's CDR3 is CATSRDGGTGAYEQYF. The CDR3 bases are TGTGCCACCAGCAGAGATGGGGGGACAGGGGCCTACGAGCAGTACTTC.

The genes are TRBV30 and TRBJ2-5; D is uncertain. CDR3 length equals 12 residues. Germline CDR1 reads GTSNPN; CDR2 reads SVGIG (reference sequence). V was cut by 0 bases and J by 7 bases, with 9 bases left in between. This CDR3 reads CAWSVPPGTQYF. The CDR3 bases are TGTGCCTGGAGTGTACCCCCTGGGACCCAGTACTTC.

The sample holds a few counts of this clone. The chain couples TRBV6-1 to TRBJ2-5; 8 bases fit TRBD1. The CDR3 covers 15 residues. Germline-derived CDR1 and CDR2 are MNHNS and SASEGT. Losses at the gene ends were 5 bases for V and 5 bases for J; bases not matched to a gene: 10. The CDR3 sequence is CASSIQGARGETQYF. Written as DNA, the CDR3 is TGTGCCAGCAGTATCCAGGGGGCCAGGGGGGAGACCCAGTACTTC.

The chain recombines TRBV5-4 with TRBJ1-1, with a tentative D call TRBD1 (5 bases). The germline gives CDR1 SGHNT, CDR2 YYREEE (reference sequence). Trimming shortened V by 3 bases and J by 11 bases, and 11 bases separated the two germline ends. The length of the CDR3 is 11 residues. The CDR3 DNA reads TGTGCCAGCAGCTCAGGGTTTGGGGCTTTCTTT. Translation: CASSSGFGAFF.

The rearrangement joins TRBV27 to TRBJ2-7; possible D gene TRBD1, 6 bases. This CDR3 comprises 18 residues. Trimming removed 6 bases at V and 3 bases at J, with 27 bases between. Germline CDR1 is MNHEY and CDR2 is SMNVEV (reference sequence). The CDR3 nucleotides read TGTGCCAGCAGACCTTTTGGCGTGACAGGCGACGAACGCTACGAGCAGTACTTC. This gives the protein CASRPFGVTGDERYEQYF.

This clone was counted a single time. In DNA, the CDR3 is TGTGCCAGCAGCTTGACAGGGGGGGATCAGCCCCAGCATTTT. Protein product: CASSLTGGDQPQHF. The chain couples TRBV12-1 to TRBJ1-5; the table names TRBD1, a call not compared with the DNA. TRBV12-1 corresponds to a pseudogene. The CDR3 runs to 14 residues.

CDR3 sequence (DNA): TGTGCCAGCAGACCTAGCGGGGGGTCCAATGAGCAGTTCTTC. Protein: CASRPSGGSNEQFF. The chain combines TRBV6-7 with TRBJ2-1, with 11 bases identical to TRBD2. TRBV6-7 is placed among ORFs of uncertain function. Germline trimming cut 6 bases from V and 6 bases from J; bases unmatched to any gene: 4. The CDR3 consists of 14 residues.

The rearrangement joins TRBV18 to TRBJ1-1; D perhaps matches TRBD1 (6 bases). V was pared by 3 bases and J by 6 bases, with 17 bases between. Germline CDR1 KGHSH, CDR2 LQKENI. The CDR3 runs to 15 residues. The CDR3 nucleotides read TGTGCCAGCTCACCGATGCCACAGGGCCTCTCTGAAGCTTTCTTT. This encodes CASSPMPQGLSEAFF.

The V gene is TRBV5-4, the J gene TRBJ1-5; the D is unclear. Germline CDR1 SGHNT, CDR2 YYREEE (reference sequence). This CDR3 has 13 residues. V was trimmed by 3 bases and J by 5 bases, leaving 9 bases between them. CDR3 residues: CASSSDGDQPQHF. The CDR3 DNA sequence: TGTGCCAGCAGCTCCGACGGGGATCAGCCCCAGCATTTT. The full variable domain, rest sourced from reference TRBV5-4 and TRBJ1-5, is ETGVTQSPTHLIKTRGQQVTLRCSSQSGHNTVSWYQQALGQGPQFIFQYYREEENGRGNFPPRFSGLQFPNYSSELNVNALELDDSALYLCASSSDGDQPQHFGDGTRLSIL.